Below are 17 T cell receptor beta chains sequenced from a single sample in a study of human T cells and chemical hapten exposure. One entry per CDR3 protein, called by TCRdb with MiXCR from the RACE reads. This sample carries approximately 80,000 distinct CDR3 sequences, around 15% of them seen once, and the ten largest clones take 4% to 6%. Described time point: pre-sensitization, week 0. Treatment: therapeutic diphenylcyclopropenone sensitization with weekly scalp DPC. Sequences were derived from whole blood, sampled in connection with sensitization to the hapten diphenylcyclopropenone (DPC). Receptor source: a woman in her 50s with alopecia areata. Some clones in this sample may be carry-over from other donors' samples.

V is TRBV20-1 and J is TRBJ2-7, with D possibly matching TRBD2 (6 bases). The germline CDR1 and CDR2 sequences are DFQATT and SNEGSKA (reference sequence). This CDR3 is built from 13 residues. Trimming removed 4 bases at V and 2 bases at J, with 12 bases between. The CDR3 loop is CSATSGGTYEQYF. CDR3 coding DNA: TGCAGTGCTACTTCTGGGGGGACCTACGAGCAGTACTTC.

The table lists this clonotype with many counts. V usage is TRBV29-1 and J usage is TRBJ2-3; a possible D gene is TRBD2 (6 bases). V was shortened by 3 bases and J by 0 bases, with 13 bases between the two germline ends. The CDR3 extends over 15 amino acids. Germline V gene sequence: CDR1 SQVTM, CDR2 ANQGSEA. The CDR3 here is CSVDDGGGSTDTQYF. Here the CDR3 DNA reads TGCAGCGTTGATGACGGGGGAGGCAGCACAGATACGCAGTATTTT.

This CDR3 reads CSAEDFYGYTF. CDR3 sequence (DNA): TGCAGCGCTGAGGACTTCTATGGCTACACCTTC. The chain uses TRBV29-1 and TRBJ1-2; no definite D call. CDR3 length: 11 residues. CDR1 is SQVTM and CDR2 is ANQGSEA in the germline V gene. The ends were cut back, 7 bases at V and 4 bases at J, with 10 bases in the middle.

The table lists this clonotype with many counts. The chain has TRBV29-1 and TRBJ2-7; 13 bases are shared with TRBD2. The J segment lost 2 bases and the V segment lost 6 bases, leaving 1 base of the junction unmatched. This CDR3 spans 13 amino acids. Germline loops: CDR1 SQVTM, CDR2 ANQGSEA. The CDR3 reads CSVGTSGTYEQYF. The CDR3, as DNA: TGCAGCGTAGGGACTAGCGGGACCTACGAGCAGTACTTC.

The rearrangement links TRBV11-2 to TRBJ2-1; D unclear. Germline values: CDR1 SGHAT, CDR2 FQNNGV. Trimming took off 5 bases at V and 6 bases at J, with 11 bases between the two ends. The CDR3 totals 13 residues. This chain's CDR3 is CASSLPSVNEQFF. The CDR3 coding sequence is TGTGCCAGCAGCCTGCCATCTGTCAATGAGCAGTTCTTC.

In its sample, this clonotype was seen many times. The CDR3 nucleotides are TGCAGCGTTGAAGATTCAGGGACAGGGAATCTCTACACCTTC. This codes for CSVEDSGTGNLYTF. The chain employs TRBV29-1 and TRBJ1-2, with TRBD1 matching over 9 bases. V lost 0 bases, J lost 10 bases, and 9 bases stayed unmatched. This CDR3 region has 14 residues. Germline loops: CDR1 SQVTM, CDR2 ANQGSEA.

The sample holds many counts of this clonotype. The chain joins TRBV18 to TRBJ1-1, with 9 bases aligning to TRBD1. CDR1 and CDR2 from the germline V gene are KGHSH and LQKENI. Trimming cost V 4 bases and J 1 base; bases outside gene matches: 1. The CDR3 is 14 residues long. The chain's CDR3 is CASSLDRGNTEAFF. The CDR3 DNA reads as TGTGCCAGCTCACTGGACAGGGGGAACACTGAAGCTTTCTTT.

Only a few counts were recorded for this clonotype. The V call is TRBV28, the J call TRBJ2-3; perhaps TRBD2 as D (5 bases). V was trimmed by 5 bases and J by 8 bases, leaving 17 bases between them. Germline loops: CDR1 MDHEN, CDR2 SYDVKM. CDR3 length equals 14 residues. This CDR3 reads CASSGAASLGTQYF. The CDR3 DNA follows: TGTGCCAGCAGTGGCGCGGCTAGCCTCGGTACGCAGTATTTT.

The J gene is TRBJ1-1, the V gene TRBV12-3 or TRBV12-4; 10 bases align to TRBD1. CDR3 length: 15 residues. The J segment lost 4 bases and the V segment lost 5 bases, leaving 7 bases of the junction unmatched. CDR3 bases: TGTGCCAGCAGTACGACAGGGGGCGGTAGCACTGAAGCTTTCTTT. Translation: CASSTTGGGSTEAFF.

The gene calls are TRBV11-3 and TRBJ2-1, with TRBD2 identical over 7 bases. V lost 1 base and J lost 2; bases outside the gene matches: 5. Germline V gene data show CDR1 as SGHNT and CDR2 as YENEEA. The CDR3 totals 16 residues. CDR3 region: CASSLASGTTYNEQFF. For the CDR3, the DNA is TGTGCCAGCAGCTTAGCCTCCGGGACTACCTACAATGAGCAGTTCTTC.

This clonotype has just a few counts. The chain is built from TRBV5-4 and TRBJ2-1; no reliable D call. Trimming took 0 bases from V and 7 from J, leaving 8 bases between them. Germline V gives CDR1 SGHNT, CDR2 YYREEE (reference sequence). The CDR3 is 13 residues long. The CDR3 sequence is CASSLVSANEQFF. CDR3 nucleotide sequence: TGTGCCAGCAGCTTGGTGTCGGCGAATGAGCAGTTCTTC.

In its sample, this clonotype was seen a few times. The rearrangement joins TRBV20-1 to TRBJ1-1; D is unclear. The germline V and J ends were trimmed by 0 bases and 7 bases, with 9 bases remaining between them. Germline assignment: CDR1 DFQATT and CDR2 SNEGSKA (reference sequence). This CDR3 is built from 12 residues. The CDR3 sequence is CSARDRHLEAFF. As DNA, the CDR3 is TGCAGTGCTAGAGATCGGCATCTTGAAGCTTTCTTT.

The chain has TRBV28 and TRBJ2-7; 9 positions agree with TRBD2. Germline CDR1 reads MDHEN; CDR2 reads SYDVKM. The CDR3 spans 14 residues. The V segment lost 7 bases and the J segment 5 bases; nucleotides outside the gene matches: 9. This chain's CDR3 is CASNGGRGVNEQYF. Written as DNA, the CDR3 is TGTGCCAGCAACGGCGGGAGGGGGGTGAACGAGCAGTACTTC. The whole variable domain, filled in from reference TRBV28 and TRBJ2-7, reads DVKVTQSSRYLVKRTGEKVFLECVQDMDHENMFWYRQDPGLGLRLIYFSYDVKMKEKGDIPEGYSVSREKKERFSLILESASTNQTSMYLCASNGGRGVNEQYFGPGTRLTVT.

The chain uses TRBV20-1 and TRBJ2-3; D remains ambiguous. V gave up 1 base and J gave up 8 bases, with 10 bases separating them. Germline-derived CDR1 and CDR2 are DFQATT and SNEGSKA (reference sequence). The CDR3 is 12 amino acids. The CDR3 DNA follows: TGCAGTGCTAGAGGGGTAACAATTACGCAGTATTTT. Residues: CSARGVTITQYF.

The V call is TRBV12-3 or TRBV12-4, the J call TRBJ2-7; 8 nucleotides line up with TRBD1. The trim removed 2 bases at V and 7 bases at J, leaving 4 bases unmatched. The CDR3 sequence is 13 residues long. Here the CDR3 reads CASSLQGALEQYF. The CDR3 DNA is TGTGCCAGCAGTTTACAGGGGGCCCTTGAGCAGTACTTC.

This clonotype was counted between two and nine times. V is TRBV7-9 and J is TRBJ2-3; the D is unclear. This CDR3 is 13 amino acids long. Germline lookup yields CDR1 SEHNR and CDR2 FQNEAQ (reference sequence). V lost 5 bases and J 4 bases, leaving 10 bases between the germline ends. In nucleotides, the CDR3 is TGTGCCAGCAGCCCCCGGAGCGCAGATACGCAGTATTTT. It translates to CASSPRSADTQYF. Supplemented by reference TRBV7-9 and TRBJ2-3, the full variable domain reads DTGVSQNPRHKITKRGQNVTFRCDPISEHNRLYWYRQTLGQGPEFLTYFQNEAQLEKSRLLSDRFSAERPKGSFSTLEIQRTEQGDSAMYLCASSPRSADTQYFGPGTRLTVL.

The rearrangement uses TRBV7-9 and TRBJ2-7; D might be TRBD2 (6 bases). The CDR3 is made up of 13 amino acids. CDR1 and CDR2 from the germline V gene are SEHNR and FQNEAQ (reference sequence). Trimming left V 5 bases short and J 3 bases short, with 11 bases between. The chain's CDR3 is CASSTGTYYEQYF. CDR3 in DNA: TGTGCCAGCAGCACTGGGACTTACTACGAGCAGTACTTC.